This passage covers 3 T cell receptor beta chains from one sample sequenced in a study of low-dose radiotherapy and immunotherapy resistance in tumors. First-strand cDNA relied on TRAV- and TRBV-specific primers spanning alpha and beta chains. An approximately 19-cycle PCR with a constant-region primer and V-primer adapter amplified TCRs. TCRdb reanalysed the reads using MiXCR and keeps one entry per CDR3 protein. Among tens of thousands of distinct CDR3 sequences listed, 30% to 40% were seen once. Time point of the sample: before trial treatment. Sequenced material: PBMCs, taken before treatment. These receptors were taken from a female donor with ovarian cancer.

The rearrangement links TRBV6-2 or TRBV6-3 to TRBJ2-1; 9 positions agree with TRBD1. The germline V gene encodes CDR1 MNHEY and CDR2 SVGEGT. CDR3 length: 13 amino acids. V trimming: 11 bases; J trimming: 8 bases; junction bases outside the gene matches: 10. The CDR3 nucleotides read TGTGCCGGGGGGACAGGGATAGGGCATGAGCAGTTCTTC. It yields the protein CAGGTGIGHEQFF.

Comment on this clonotype: Since a much larger clone is just one base distant, this may be a read error. J is TRBJ2-2 and V is TRBV20-1, with D possibly TRBD2 on 6 matching bases. Germline V gene sequence: CDR1 DFQATT, CDR2 SNEGSKA (reference sequence). The length of the CDR3 is 13 residues. In nucleotides, the CDR3 is TGCTGTGCTGGCGGGACGAACACCGGGGAGCTGTTTTTT. Its translation is CCAGGTNTGELFF.

This clonotype showed up just a few times. The chain uses TRBV5-3 and TRBJ1-2, with a weak D call TRBD1 (5 bases). TRBV5-3 carries the ORF label, with uncertain function. The germline V and J ends were trimmed by 8 bases and 1 base, with 15 bases remaining between them. The CDR3 is 14 amino acids. CDR3 nucleotide sequence: TGTGCCAGCAGCGTAATACAGGATAACTATGGCTACACCTTC. The encoded protein is CASSVIQDNYGYTF.